The sequence of this T cell receptor (beta chain) was determined in a study of CD8 T cells in ankylosing spondylitis. Broader study findings: A number of the motif variants had already been described in reactive arthritis synovial fluid and blood. For ankylosing spondylitis blood, a TCR beta motif of several highly homologous variants appeared characteristic. Enrichment of disease-linked clones was reportedly significant in matched ankylosing spondylitis synovial fluid.

With regard to this clonotype: Its antigen is unidentified. This may come from a read error, since a much larger clone is one base off.

CDR3 size: 14 residues. CDR1 and CDR2 from the germline V gene are SGHDT and YYEEEE. MiXCR, run by TCRdb on the 5' RACE reads, gives a single entry per CDR3 protein. The data hold some 240,000 distinct CDR3 sequences, with over 8.5% observed a single time. The sample was blood, either unsorted or a sorted T cell fraction (not recorded which). J is TRBJ2-4 and V is TRBV5-6; D might be TRBD2 (6 bases). This TCR derives from a male donor with ankylosing spondylitis or in good health (not recorded which). The CDR3 coding sequence is TGTTCCAGCAGCCCCGGGGGAGCCAAAAACATTCAGTACTTC. Amino acid sequence: CSSSPGGAKNIQYF.